One and the same sample provided the 18 T cell receptor beta chains below, sequenced in a study of shared clonotypes between healthy human individuals (dated by TCRdb to the early 2020s). Receptor libraries were prepared by the immunoSEQ multiplex PCR assay. Here the immuneACCESS table is served through TCRdb, limited to in-frame sequences with V and J called. Missing clones are a known gap in these copies; in checked studies unresolved V genes cover under half, and the rest lacks a known reason. A total of about 2,200,000 clones appear in this sample, about 93% of them only once. The ten top clones hold more than 1.5% of the sample. CD8 naive samples were CD45RO-negative cells positively selected for CCR7, giving a CD45RA+CCR7+ population that excluded TemRA cells. Sample: naive CD8+ T cells from PBMCs. The cell subset or site label, read with the paper, signifies: CD45RA+CCR7+. The origin of the receptors is a man aged 18 to 30 in good health. Some clones in this sample may be carry-over from other donors' samples.

The sample holds one count of this clone. The rearrangement links TRBV14 to TRBJ2-1; no reliable D call. Trimming removed 3 bases from V and 7 bases from J, with 13 bases in between. The CDR3 loop spans 14 amino acids. The germline CDR1 and CDR2 sequences are SGHDN and FVKESK. The CDR3 coding sequence is TGTGCCAGCAGCCAGGAAACAGAGGTGAATGAGCAGTTCTTC. Encoded protein: CASSQETEVNEQFF.

The genes are TRBV9 and TRBJ2-5; tentative D call: TRBD1 (6 bases). V was trimmed by 3 bases and J by 3 bases, leaving 9 bases between them. Germline values: CDR1 SGDLS, CDR2 YYNGEE. CDR3 length equals 13 residues. The DNA for the CDR3 is TGTGCCAGCAGCGACCGGACAGAAGAGACCCAGTACTTC. Its protein is CASSDRTEETQYF.

This chain links TRBV27 with TRBJ2-2; perhaps TRBD1 as D (5 bases). Germline loops: CDR1 MNHEY, CDR2 SMNVEV (reference sequence). CDR3 length: 13 residues. V was pared by 3 bases and J by 5 bases, with 7 bases between. The CDR3 loop is CASSLTATGELFF. CDR3 coding DNA: TGTGCCAGCAGTTTGACAGCTACCGGGGAGCTGTTTTTT.

The chain combines TRBV30 with TRBJ1-6, with D perhaps matching TRBD1 (5 bases). This CDR3 contains 13 residues. Germline values: CDR1 GTSNPN, CDR2 SVGIG (reference sequence). Deletions cut 0 bases from V and 9 bases from J, with 9 bases between. The CDR3 is CAWSVFGGSPLHF. The CDR3 DNA follows: TGTGCCTGGAGTGTATTTGGGGGTTCACCCCTCCACTTT.

The chain carries TRBV6-1 and TRBJ1-1; no clear D gene. Germline CDR1 is MNHNS and CDR2 is SASEGT. Trimming stripped 7 bases from V and 8 bases from J, with 11 bases between. This CDR3 is built from 11 residues. The CDR3 sequence: CASNPGSEAFF. The CDR3 coding sequence is TGTGCCAGCAACCCAGGCAGCGAAGCTTTCTTT.

This clone occurred once. CDR3 coding DNA: TGCGCCAGCAGCTTTAGTAGAGGCGGCTCTGGAAACACCATATATTTT. Amino acids: CASSFSRGGSGNTIYF. The rearrangement joins TRBV5-1 to TRBJ1-3; D is undetermined. CDR3 length: 16 residues. V lost 2 bases and J 0 bases, leaving 12 bases between the germline ends. The germline gives CDR1 SGHRS, CDR2 YFSETQ. The variable domain in full, completed from reference TRBV5-1 and TRBJ1-3, reads KAGVTQTPRYLIKTRGQQVTLSCSPISGHRSVSWYQQTPGQGLQFLFEYFSETQRNKGNFPGRFSGRQFSNSRSEMNVSTLELGDSALYLCASSFSRGGSGNTIYFGEGSWLTVV.

About this clone itself: Other DNA sequences from this sample encode an identical CDR3 as well. This chain uses TRBV9 with TRBJ1-1, with a tentative D call TRBD1 (6 bases). Germline values: CDR1 SGDLS, CDR2 YYNGEE. V shed 4 bases and J shed 1 base, with 11 bases lying between them. The CDR3 has 14 amino acids. The CDR3 sequence: CASSPGGGNTEAFF. CDR3 nucleotide sequence: TGTGCCAGCAGCCCTGGAGGGGGGAACACTGAAGCTTTCTTT.

J is TRBJ2-6 and V is TRBV6-6; the D is unclear. Germline V CDR1 and CDR2: MNHNY, SVGAGI (reference sequence). V lost 5 bases and J lost 0, with 5 bases in between. The CDR3 consists of 14 residues. The CDR3 DNA reads as TGTGCCAGCAGTGACCTCTCTGGGGCCAACGTCCTGACTTTC. As protein: CASSDLSGANVLTF.

The gene calls are TRBV5-5 and TRBJ2-7, with TRBD1 matching over 7 bases. Germline V gene data show CDR1 as SGHKS and CDR2 as YYEKEE (reference sequence). Trimming cost V 3 bases and J 5 bases; bases outside gene matches: 11. The CDR3 spans 15 residues. DNA of the CDR3: TGTGCCAGCAGCTGGCACAGGCTTCAGGGGGACGAGCAGTACTTC. Its protein product is CASSWHRLQGDEQYF.

The rearrangement uses TRBV15 and TRBJ2-7; 8 positions agree with TRBD2. Trimming at V came to 1 base and at J to 4 bases, leaving 6 bases not matched to a gene. CDR1 is LNHNV and CDR2 is YYDKDF in the germline V gene (reference sequence). This CDR3 contains 15 residues. The CDR3 sequence: CATSRGAGEGYEQYF. The DNA for the CDR3 is TGTGCCACCAGCAGAGGAGCGGGAGAGGGGTACGAGCAGTACTTC.

V and J are TRBV27 and TRBJ2-1, with D possibly called TRBD1 or TRBD2 (5 bases each). CDR3 length: 12 residues. V shed 1 base and J shed 9 bases, with 7 bases lying between them. Germline V CDR1 and CDR2: MNHEY, SMNVEV (reference sequence). The CDR3 DNA follows: TGTGCCAGCAGTTTATACGGGGCTGAGCAGTTCTTC. Encoded protein: CASSLYGAEQFF.

The CDR3 loop reads CASSGPGQGALYEQYF. For the CDR3, the DNA is TGTGCCAGCAGCGGACCCGGACAGGGGGCTCTTTACGAGCAGTACTTC. This chain connects TRBV9 to TRBJ2-7; 11 nucleotides line up with TRBD1. Germline CDR1 reads SGDLS; CDR2 reads YYNGEE. The CDR3 spans 16 residues. J gave up 4 bases and V 3 bases, and 9 bases lay outside the gene matches.

The chain combines TRBV7-6 with TRBJ2-3; 7 bases line up with TRBD2. This CDR3 has 15 amino acids. Germline V gene lookup returns CDR1 SGHVS and CDR2 FNYEAQ. The V segment lost 5 bases and the J segment 3 bases; nucleotides outside the gene matches: 8. The CDR3 sequence is CASSNLAAGTDTQYF. In DNA, the CDR3 is TGTGCCAGCAGCAACCTAGCGGCAGGGACAGATACGCAGTATTTT.

This chain uses TRBV19 with TRBJ2-5; 7 positions agree with TRBD1. Germline CDR1 and CDR2: LNHDA and SQIVND (reference sequence). Unmatched junction bases numbered 10, after V lost 10 bases and J lost 5 bases. This CDR3 contains 13 residues. The CDR3 spells CATTDRVGETQYF. CDR3 coding DNA: TGTGCCACTACCGACAGGGTCGGGGAGACCCAGTACTTC.

V is TRBV11-2 and J is TRBJ1-1; 7 bases map to TRBD1. CDR1 and CDR2 from the germline V gene are SGHAT and FQNNGV. Germline trimming cut 5 bases from V and 2 bases from J; bases unmatched to any gene: 8. This CDR3 is 15 amino acids long. CDR3 coding DNA: TGTGCCAGCAGCCTTGAAAACAGGGGTAACACTGAAGCTTTCTTT. Translated: CASSLENRGNTEAFF. Combining the CDR3 with reference TRBV11-2 and TRBJ1-1 gives the whole variable domain EAGVAQSPRYKIIEKRQSVAFWCNPISGHATLYWYQQILGQGPKLLIQFQNNGVVDDSQLPKDRFSAERLKGVDSTLKIQPAKLEDSAVYLCASSLENRGNTEAFFGQGTRLTVV.

This clone was seen just once. The CDR3 loop reads CASSPGGVLYEQYF. The CDR3 nucleotides are TGTGCCAGCAGCCCCGGAGGGGTTCTCTACGAGCAGTACTTC. J is TRBJ2-7 and V is TRBV6-5; TRBD2 is a possible D gene (6 bases). The V end was cut by 6 bases, the J end by 3 bases, with 15 bases between. This CDR3 is built from 14 residues. Germline V gives CDR1 MNHEY, CDR2 SVGAGI.

The genes are TRBV18 and TRBJ1-2; TRBD1 matches 8 bases. CDR1 and CDR2 from the germline V gene are KGHSH and LQKENI. There are 15 residues in the CDR3. J lost 3 bases, V lost 6 bases, and 9 bases had no gene match. The CDR3 DNA sequence: TGTGCCAGCTCCAGGGGGCCGACTGATCACTATGGCTACACCTTC. Protein product: CASSRGPTDHYGYTF.

The rearrangement uses TRBV25-1 and TRBJ2-7; 12 bases map to TRBD2. The CDR3 has 14 amino acids. Germline V lookup: CDR1 MGHDK, CDR2 SYGVNS. Unmatched junction bases numbered 2, after V lost 8 bases and J lost 0 bases. CDR3: CASRTSGNSYEQYF. Here the CDR3 DNA reads TGTGCCAGCCGGACTAGCGGGAACTCCTACGAGCAGTACTTC.